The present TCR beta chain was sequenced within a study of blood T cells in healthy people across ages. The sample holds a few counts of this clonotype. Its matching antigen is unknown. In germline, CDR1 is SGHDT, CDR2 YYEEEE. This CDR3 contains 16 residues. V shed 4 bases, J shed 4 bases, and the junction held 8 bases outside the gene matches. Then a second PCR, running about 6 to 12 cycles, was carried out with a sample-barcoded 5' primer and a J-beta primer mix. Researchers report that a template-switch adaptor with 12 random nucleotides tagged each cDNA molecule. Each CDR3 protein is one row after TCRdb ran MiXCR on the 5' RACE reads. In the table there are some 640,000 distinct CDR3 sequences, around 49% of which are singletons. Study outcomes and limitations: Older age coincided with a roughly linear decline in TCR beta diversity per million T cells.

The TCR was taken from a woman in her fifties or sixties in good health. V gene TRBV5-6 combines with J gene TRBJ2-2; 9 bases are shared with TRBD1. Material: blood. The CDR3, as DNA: TGTGCCAGCAGCAGGGACAGGGTTTTTGGCACCGGGGAGCTGTTTTTT. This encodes CASSRDRVFGTGELFF. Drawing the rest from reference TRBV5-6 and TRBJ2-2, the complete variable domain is DAGVTQSPTHLIKTRGQQVTLRCSPKSGHDTVSWYQQALGQGPQFIFQYYEEEERQRGNFPDRFSGHQFPNYSSELNVNALLLGDSALYLCASSRDRVFGTGELFFGEGSRLTVL.